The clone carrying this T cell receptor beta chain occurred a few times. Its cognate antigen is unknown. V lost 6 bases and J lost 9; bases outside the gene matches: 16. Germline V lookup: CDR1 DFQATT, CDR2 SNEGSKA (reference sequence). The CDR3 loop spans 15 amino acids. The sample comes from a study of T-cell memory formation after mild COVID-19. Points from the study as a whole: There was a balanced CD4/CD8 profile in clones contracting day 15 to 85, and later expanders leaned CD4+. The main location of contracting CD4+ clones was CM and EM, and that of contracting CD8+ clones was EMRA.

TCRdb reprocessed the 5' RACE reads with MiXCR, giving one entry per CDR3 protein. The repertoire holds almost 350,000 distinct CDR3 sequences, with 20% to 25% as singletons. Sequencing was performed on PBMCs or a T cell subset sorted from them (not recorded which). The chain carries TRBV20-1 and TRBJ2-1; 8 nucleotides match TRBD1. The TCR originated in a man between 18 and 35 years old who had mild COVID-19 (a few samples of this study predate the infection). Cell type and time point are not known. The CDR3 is CSASFPPGGYGEQFF. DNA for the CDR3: TGCAGTGCCAGCTTCCCGCCAGGGGGCTATGGTGAGCAGTTCTTC.